A selection of T cell receptor beta chains follows, all from one sample in a study of lymphopenia after photon versus proton radiotherapy. The data were produced by immunoSEQ multiplex PCR, yet TCRdb's version contains in-frame clones alone and is incomplete. The sample has around 70,000 clones, 85% to 95% seen once. The sample was peripheral blood, taken from a patient treated with photon-based radiotherapy. These receptors were taken from a middle-aged woman with cholangiocarcinoma. Each CDR3 is given with its conserved first and last residue.

CDR3	V	J
CASSLLGQGFEQYF	TRBV27	TRBJ2-7
CASSYLPLAGGNEQFF	TRBV6-5	TRBJ2-1
CASSLVGNEQFF	TRBV7-6	TRBJ2-1
CASSSPGVRTGELFF	TRBV7-2	TRBJ2-2
CASSVSGTGAETQHF	TRBV9	TRBJ1-5
CASSIGGATEAFF	TRBV7-9	TRBJ1-1
CASSERTSGRTDTQYF	TRBV6-1	TRBJ2-3
CASSAEQGYFSPLHF	TRBV9	TRBJ1-6
CASSVEGTAGNTIYF	TRBV9	TRBJ1-3
CASEMIHNEQFF	TRBV14	TRBJ2-1
CASSQEGGFNEQFF	TRBV14	TRBJ2-1
CSVFGTAYGYGYTF	TRBV29-1	TRBJ1-2
CASSKGQLISGNTIYF	TRBV19	TRBJ1-3
CASSEGQGLGLGVNYEQYF	TRBV6-1	TRBJ2-7
CASSEPNEQFF	TRBV25-1	TRBJ2-1
CAWSNRRGREKLFF	TRBV30	TRBJ1-4
CASSLGQVNSPLHF	TRBV27	TRBJ1-6
CASSWDLNEKLFF	TRBV28	TRBJ1-4
CASSDSSRGLGNTIYF	TRBV2	TRBJ1-3
CASSGIPGQGLGNEQFF	TRBV25-1	TRBJ2-1
CASSSRTGHLPGEKLFF	TRBV13	TRBJ1-4
CSVVGPFRGVQNTEAFF	TRBV29-1	TRBJ1-1
CASSQDGNQPQHF	TRBV4-1	TRBJ1-5
CASSQDPGVSGNTIYF	TRBV4-1	TRBJ1-3
CASSASGVETQYF	TRBV19	TRBJ2-5
CASRLGGGRETQYF	TRBV6-5	TRBJ2-5
CASSARPGGNQPQHF	TRBV5-1	TRBJ1-5
CASSSSSIEKLFF	TRBV7-2	TRBJ1-4
CASSRQGTYEQYF	TRBV10-2	TRBJ2-7
CASSEGSGDQPQHF	TRBV2	TRBJ1-5
CASSISRTPPYEQYF	TRBV19	TRBJ2-7
CASSLQSTGEQFF	TRBV5-6	TRBJ2-1